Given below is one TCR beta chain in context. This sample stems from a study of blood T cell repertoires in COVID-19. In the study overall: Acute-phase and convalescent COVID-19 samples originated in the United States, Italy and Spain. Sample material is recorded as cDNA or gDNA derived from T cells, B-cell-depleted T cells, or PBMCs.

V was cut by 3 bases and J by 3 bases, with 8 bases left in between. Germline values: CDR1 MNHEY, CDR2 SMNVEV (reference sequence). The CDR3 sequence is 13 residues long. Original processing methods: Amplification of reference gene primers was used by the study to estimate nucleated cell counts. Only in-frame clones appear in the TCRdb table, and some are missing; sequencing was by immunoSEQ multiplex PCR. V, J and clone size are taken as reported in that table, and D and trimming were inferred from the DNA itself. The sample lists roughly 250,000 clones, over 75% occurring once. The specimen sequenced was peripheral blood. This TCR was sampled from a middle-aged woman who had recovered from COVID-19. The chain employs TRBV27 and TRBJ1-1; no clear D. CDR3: CASSFLIYTEAFF. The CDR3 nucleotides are TGTGCCAGCAGTTTTCTTATTTACACTGAAGCTTTCTTT.